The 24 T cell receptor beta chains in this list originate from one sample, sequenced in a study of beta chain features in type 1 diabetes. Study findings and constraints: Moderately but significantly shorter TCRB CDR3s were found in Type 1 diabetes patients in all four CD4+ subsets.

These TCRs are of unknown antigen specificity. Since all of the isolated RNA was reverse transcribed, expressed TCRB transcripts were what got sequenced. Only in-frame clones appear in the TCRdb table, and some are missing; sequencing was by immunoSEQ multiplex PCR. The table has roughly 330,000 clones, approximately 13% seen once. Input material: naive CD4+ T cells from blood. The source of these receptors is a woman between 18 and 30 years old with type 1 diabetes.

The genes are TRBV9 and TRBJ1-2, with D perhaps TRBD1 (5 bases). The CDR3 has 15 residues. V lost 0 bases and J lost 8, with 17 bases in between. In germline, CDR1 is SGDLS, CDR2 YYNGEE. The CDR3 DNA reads TGTGCCAGCAGCGTAGTTGTGGGCAGGGAGGCAGGCTACACCTTC. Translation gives CASSVVVGREAGYTF.

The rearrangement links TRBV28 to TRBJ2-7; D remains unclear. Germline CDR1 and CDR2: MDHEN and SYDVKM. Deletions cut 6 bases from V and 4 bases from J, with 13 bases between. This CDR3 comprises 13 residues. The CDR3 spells CASRAAVVYEQYF. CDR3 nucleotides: TGTGCCAGCAGGGCCGCGGTCGTGTACGAGCAGTACTTC.

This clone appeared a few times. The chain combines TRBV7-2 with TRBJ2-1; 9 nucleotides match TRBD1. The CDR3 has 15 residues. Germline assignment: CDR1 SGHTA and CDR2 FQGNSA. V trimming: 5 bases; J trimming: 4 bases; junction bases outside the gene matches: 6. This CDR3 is CASSLSGTGYNEQFF. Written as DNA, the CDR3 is TGTGCCAGCAGCCTTTCCGGGACAGGGTACAATGAGCAGTTCTTC.

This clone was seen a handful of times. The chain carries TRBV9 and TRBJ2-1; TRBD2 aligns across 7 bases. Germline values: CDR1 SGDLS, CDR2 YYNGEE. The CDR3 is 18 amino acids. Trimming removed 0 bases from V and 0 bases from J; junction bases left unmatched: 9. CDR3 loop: CASSVGSGTLSSYNEQFF. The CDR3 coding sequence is TGTGCCAGCAGCGTAGGAAGCGGGACGCTGAGCTCCTACAATGAGCAGTTCTTC.

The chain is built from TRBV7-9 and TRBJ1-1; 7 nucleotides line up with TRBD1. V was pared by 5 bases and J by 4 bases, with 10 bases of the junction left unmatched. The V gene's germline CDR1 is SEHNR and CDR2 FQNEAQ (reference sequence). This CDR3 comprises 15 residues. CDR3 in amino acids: CASSPRPTGLTEAFF. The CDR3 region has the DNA TGTGCCAGCAGCCCCCGACCGACAGGGCTCACTGAAGCTTTCTTT.

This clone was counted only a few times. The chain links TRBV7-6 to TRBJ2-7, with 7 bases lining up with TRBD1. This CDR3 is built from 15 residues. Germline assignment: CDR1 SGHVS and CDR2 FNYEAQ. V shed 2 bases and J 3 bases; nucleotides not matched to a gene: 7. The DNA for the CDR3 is TGTGCCAGCAGCTTAATGGAGACAGGGAACTACGAGCAGTACTTC. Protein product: CASSLMETGNYEQYF.

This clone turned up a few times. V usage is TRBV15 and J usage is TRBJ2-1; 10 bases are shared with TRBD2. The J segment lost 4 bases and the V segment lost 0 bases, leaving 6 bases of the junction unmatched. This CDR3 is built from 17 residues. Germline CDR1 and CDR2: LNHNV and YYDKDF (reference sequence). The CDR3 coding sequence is TGTGCCACCAGCAGAGAGGCGTCGGGACTAGCGTACAATGAGCAGTTCTTC. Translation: CATSREASGLAYNEQFF.

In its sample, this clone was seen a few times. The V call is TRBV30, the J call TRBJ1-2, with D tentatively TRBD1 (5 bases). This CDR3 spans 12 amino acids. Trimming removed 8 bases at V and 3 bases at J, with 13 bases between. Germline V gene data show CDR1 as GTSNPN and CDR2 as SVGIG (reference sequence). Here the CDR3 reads CAVGQGDYGYTF. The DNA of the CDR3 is TGTGCCGTAGGGCAGGGTGACTATGGCTACACCTTC.

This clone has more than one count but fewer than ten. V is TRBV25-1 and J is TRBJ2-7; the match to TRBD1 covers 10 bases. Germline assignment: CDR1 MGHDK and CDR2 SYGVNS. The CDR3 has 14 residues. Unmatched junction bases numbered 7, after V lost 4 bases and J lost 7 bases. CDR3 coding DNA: TGTGCCAGCAGTGCAAGACAGGGGGCGCGGGAGCAGTACTTC. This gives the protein CASSARQGAREQYF.

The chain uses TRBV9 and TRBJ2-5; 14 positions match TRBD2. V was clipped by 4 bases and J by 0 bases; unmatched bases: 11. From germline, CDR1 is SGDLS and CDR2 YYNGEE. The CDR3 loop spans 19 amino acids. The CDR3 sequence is CASSSPRGLAGGNQETQYF. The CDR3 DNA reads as TGTGCCAGCAGCTCGCCCAGAGGACTAGCGGGAGGAAACCAAGAGACCCAGTACTTC. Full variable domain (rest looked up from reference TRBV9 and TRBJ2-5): DSGVTQTPKHLITATGQRVTLRCSPRSGDLSVYWYQQSLDQGLQFLIQYYNGEERAKGNILERFSAQQFPDLHSELNLSSLELGDSALYFCASSSPRGLAGGNQETQYFGPGTRLLVL.

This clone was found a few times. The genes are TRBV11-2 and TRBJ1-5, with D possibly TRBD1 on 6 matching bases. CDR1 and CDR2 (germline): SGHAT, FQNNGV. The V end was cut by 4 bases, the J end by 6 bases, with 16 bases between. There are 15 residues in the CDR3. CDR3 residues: CASSSLTGIVQPQHF. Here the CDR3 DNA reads TGTGCCAGCAGCTCCCTTACAGGGATAGTTCAGCCCCAGCATTTT.

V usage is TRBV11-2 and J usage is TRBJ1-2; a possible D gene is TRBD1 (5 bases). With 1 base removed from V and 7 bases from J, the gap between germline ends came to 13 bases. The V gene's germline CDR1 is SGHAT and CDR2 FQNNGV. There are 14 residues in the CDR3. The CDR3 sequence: CASSLVVRGAGYTF. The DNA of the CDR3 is TGTGCCAGCAGCTTAGTTGTCCGCGGGGCTGGCTACACCTTC.

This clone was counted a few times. CDR3 loop: CASSLGRDQPQHF. For the CDR3, the DNA is TGTGCCAGCAGCTTAGGCAGGGATCAGCCCCAGCATTTT. The rearrangement uses TRBV11-2 and TRBJ1-5, with TRBD1 as a possible D gene (5 bases). The CDR3 runs 13 residues. Per germline, CDR1 SGHAT and CDR2 FQNNGV. The ends were cut back, 1 base at V and 5 bases at J, with 6 bases in the middle.

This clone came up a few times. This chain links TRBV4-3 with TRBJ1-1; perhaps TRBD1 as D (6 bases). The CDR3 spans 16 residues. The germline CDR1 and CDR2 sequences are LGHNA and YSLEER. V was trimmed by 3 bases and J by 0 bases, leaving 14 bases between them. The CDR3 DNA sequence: TGCGCCAGCAGCCAGGGGGCCGGGACGGTGAACACTGAAGCTTTCTTT. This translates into CASSQGAGTVNTEAFF.

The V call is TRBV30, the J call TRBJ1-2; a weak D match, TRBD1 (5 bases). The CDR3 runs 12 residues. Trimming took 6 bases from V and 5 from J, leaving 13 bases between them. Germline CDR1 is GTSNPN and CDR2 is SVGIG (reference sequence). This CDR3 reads CACAQDTYGYTF. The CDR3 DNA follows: TGTGCCTGTGCACAGGATACTTATGGCTACACCTTC. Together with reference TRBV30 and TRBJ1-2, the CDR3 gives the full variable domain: SQTIHQWPATLVQPVGSPLSLECTVEGTSNPNLYWYRQAAGRGLQLLFYSVGIGQISSEVPQNLSASRPQDRQFILSSKKLLLSDSGFYLCACAQDTYGYTFGSGTRLTVV.

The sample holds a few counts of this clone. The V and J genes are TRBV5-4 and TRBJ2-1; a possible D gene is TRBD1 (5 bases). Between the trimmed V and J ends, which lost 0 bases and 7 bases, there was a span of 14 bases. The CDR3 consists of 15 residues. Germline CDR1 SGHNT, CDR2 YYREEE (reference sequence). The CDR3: CASSLGGSSENEQFF. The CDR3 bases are TGTGCCAGCAGCTTGGGGGGCTCCTCGGAAAATGAGCAGTTCTTC.

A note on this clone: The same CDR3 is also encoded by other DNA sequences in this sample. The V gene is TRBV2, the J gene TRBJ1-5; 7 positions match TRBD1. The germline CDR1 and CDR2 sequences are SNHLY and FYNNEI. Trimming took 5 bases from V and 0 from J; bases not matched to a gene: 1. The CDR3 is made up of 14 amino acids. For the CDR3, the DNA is TGTGCCAGCAGTAGGGACAGTAGCAATCAGCCCCAGCATTTT. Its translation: CASSRDSSNQPQHF.

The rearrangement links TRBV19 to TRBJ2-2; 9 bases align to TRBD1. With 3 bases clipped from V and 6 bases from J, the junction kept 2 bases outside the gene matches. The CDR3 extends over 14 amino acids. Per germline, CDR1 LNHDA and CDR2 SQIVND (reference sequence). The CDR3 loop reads CASSIGTGSGELFF. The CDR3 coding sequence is TGTGCCAGTAGTATTGGGACAGGGTCCGGGGAGCTGTTTTTT.

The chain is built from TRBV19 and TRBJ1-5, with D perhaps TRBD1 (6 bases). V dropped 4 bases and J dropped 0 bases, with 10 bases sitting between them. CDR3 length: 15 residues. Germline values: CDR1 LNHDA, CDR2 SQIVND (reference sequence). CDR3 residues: CASSKAGASNQPQHF. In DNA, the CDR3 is TGTGCCAGTAGTAAGGCAGGGGCTAGCAATCAGCCCCAGCATTTT.

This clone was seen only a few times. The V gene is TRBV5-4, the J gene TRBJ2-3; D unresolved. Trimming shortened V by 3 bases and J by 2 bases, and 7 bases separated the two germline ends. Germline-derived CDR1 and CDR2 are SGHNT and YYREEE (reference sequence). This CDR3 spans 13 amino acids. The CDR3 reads CASSSQTTDTQYF. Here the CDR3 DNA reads TGTGCCAGCAGCTCACAGACCACAGATACGCAGTATTTT.

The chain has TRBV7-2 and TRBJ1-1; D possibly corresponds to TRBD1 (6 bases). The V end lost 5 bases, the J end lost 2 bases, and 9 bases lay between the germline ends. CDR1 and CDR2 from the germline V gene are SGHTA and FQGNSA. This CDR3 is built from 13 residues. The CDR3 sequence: CASSPQGNTEAFF. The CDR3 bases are TGTGCCAGCAGCCCACAGGGAAACACTGAAGCTTTCTTT.

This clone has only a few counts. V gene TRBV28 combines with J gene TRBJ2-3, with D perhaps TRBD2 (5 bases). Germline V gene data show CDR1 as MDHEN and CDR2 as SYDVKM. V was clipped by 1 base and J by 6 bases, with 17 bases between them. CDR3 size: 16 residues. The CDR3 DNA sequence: TGTGCCAGCAGTTTATTCCCGGGAAACTCTGGCGATACGCAGTATTTT. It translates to CASSLFPGNSGDTQYF.

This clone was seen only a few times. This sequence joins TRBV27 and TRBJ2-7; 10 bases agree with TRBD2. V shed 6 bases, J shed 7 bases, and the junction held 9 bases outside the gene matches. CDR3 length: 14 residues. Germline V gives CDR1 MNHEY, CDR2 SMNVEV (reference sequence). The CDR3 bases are TGTGCCAGCAGCATAAGCGGGAGGGCCGGGGAGCAGTACGTC. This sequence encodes CASSISGRAGEQYV.

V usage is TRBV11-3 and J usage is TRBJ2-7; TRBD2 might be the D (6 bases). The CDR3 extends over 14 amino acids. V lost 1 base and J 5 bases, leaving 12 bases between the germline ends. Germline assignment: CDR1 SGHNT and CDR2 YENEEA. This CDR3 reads CASSLGGIGHEQYF. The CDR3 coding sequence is TGTGCCAGCAGCTTAGGCGGGATCGGCCACGAGCAGTACTTC. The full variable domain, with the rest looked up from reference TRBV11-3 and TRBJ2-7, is EAGVVQSPRYKIIEKKQPVAFWCNPISGHNTLYWYLQNLGQGPELLIRYENEEAVDDSQLPKDRFSAERLKGVDSTLKIQPAELGDSAVYLCASSLGGIGHEQYFGPGTRLTVT.